What follows is one T cell receptor (beta chain) and its context. The data stem from a study of blood T cell repertoires in COVID-19. Looking at the study overall: Samples taken during acute and convalescent COVID-19 were collected in the United States, Italy and Spain.

Germline-derived CDR1 and CDR2 are SGHDT and YYEEEE. The CDR3 length is 13 residues. V was pared by 1 base and J by 2 bases, with 7 bases between. Original methodology: The authors estimated nucleated cell counts from reference gene primer amplification. Profiling relied on immunoSEQ multiplex PCR, and the TCRdb table lists in-frame clones only, not all of them. D and trimming come from the DNA, and the V and J calls and clone size come from that table. The sample carries 350,000 to 450,000 clones, 83% recorded once. This chain links TRBV5-6 with TRBJ2-7; a weak D match, TRBD1 (5 bases). This clonotype originated in a woman between 50 and 59 years old who had recovered from COVID-19. Material: PBMCs or T cells enriched from blood (not recorded which). The chain's CDR3 is CASSLQGAYEQYF. The CDR3 nucleotides read TGTGCCAGCAGCTTGCAAGGGGCCTACGAGCAGTACTTC.